Sequencing of this T cell receptor (beta chain) was carried out in a study of PD-L1 blockade in urothelial cancer. The CDR3 is 17 residues long. V shed 0 bases and J 0 bases; nucleotides not matched to a gene: 3. Germline CDR1 reads LNHDA; CDR2 reads SQIVND (reference sequence). TCRdb's table, derived via immunoSEQ multiplex PCR, lists solely in-frame clones and lacks some. The sample yields about 57,000 clones, 70% to 90% seen once. The input for sequencing was PBMCs, taken around atezolizumab (anti-PD-L1) treatment. The chain combines TRBV19 with TRBJ1-5, with 9 bases lining up with TRBD1. This sequence originates from a man aged 50 or older with urothelial cancer. The CDR3 loop reads CASSIETGGHSNQPQHF. The CDR3 nucleotides are TGTGCCAGTAGTATAGAAACAGGGGGCCATAGCAATCAGCCCCAGCATTTT.